The 16 T cell receptor beta chains reported below all come from one sample, sequenced in a study of cytomegalovirus exposure and HLA in healthy donors. TCRdb keeps only in-frame clones here, not all; method: immunoSEQ multiplex PCR. The table records tens of thousands of clones, roughly 92% of them present only once. Sequencing was carried out using PBMCs. The receptor source for this set is a woman in her thirties in good health and CMV-seropositive.

V and J are TRBV28 and TRBJ2-5, with 7 bases that match TRBD2. Losses at the gene ends were 4 bases for V and 4 bases for J; bases not matched to a gene: 3. The CDR3 spans 13 residues. CDR1 is MDHEN and CDR2 is SYDVKM in the germline V gene. DNA of the CDR3: TGTGCCAGCAGTTCAGCGGGAAGAGAGACCCAGTACTTC. As protein: CASSSAGRETQYF.

Here the CDR3 DNA reads TGTGCCAGCTCCTCCGCTAGCGGCTCCTACAATGAGCAGTTCTTC. Its translation: CASSSASGSYNEQFF. The gene calls are TRBV7-8 and TRBJ2-1; 7 bases line up with TRBD2. V dropped 8 bases and J dropped 0; count of bases not matched to a gene: 7. This CDR3 has 15 amino acids. Germline lookup yields CDR1 SGHVS and CDR2 FQNEAQ.

The chain recombines TRBV6-4 with TRBJ1-2, with 7 positions matching TRBD1. This CDR3 spans 13 amino acids. Germline loops: CDR1 MRHNA, CDR2 SNTAGT. Trimming removed 3 bases from V and 4 bases from J; junction bases left unmatched: 2. The CDR3 sequence: CASSETGRYGYTF. In DNA form, the CDR3 reads TGTGCCAGCAGTGAGACAGGGCGCTATGGCTACACCTTC.

The chain joins TRBV6-6 to TRBJ2-7; 13 positions match TRBD2. Per germline, CDR1 MNHNY and CDR2 SVGAGI (reference sequence). The CDR3 length is 15 residues. After removal of 6 bases from V and 6 bases from J, the junction contained 8 bases not matched to a gene. The CDR3 sequence: CASSGGTSGTREQYF. As DNA, the CDR3 is TGTGCCAGCAGCGGGGGGACTAGCGGGACTCGCGAGCAGTACTTC.

This clone was counted a single time. V is TRBV28 and J is TRBJ2-5, with a weak D call TRBD1 (6 bases). The CDR3 spans 11 residues. The V and J ends lost 6 bases and 14 bases respectively, with 16 bases between them. CDR1 MDHEN and CDR2 SYDVKM come from the germline V gene. The CDR3 protein is CASSQPGHTYF. The CDR3 DNA follows: TGTGCCAGCAGCCAGCCGGGACACACTTACTTC.

The table lists this clone with a count of one. This rearrangement joins TRBV28 to TRBJ2-7, with 8 bases identical to TRBD2. V lost 8 bases, J lost 2 bases, and 5 bases stayed unmatched. The V gene's germline CDR1 is MDHEN and CDR2 SYDVKM. This CDR3 comprises 13 residues. In DNA, the CDR3 is TGTGCCAGCGTAGCGGGACTTACCTACGAGCAGTACTTC. Translating it yields CASVAGLTYEQYF.

The CDR3 nucleotides read TGTGCCAGCAGTCACCCTCGACTAGCGGGAGTGGAAAATGAGCAGTTCTTC. It encodes CASSHPRLAGVENEQFF. The chain uses TRBV27 and TRBJ2-1, with TRBD2 matching over 12 bases. V lost 5 bases and J lost 7; bases outside the gene matches: 12. CDR3 length: 17 amino acids. The germline gives CDR1 MNHEY, CDR2 SMNVEV (reference sequence).

This sequence joins TRBV13 and TRBJ2-7, with 10 bases identical to TRBD2. V shed 2 bases, J shed 4 bases, and the junction held 11 bases outside the gene matches. In germline, CDR1 is PRHDT, CDR2 FYEKMQ (reference sequence). CDR3 length: 17 residues. As DNA, the CDR3 is TGTGCCAGCAGCTTAAGGGCTAGCGGGAGTTCTCTGTACGAGCAGTACTTC. The encoded protein is CASSLRASGSSLYEQYF.

The V and J genes are TRBV2 and TRBJ2-1; D is ambiguous. V lost 1 base and J lost 8, with 9 bases in between. The CDR3 loop spans 13 amino acids. Germline V gene data show CDR1 as SNHLY and CDR2 as FYNNEI. The DNA of the CDR3 is TGTGCCAGCAGTGAAGGGAGAAGAGATGAGCAGTTCTTC. Encoded protein: CASSEGRRDEQFF.

The chain carries TRBV6-1 and TRBJ1-1; D is ambiguous. V was cut by 5 bases and J by 0 bases, with 10 bases left in between. This CDR3 contains 14 residues. Germline assignment: CDR1 MNHNS and CDR2 SASEGT. CDR3 coding DNA: TGTGCCAGCAGTTGGGAGTTCGTGAACACTGAAGCTTTCTTT. Protein product: CASSWEFVNTEAFF.

The J gene is TRBJ2-3, the V gene TRBV4-2, with 14 positions matching TRBD2. The CDR3 is made up of 21 amino acids. Trimming cost V 1 base and J 6 bases; bases outside gene matches: 18. The germline V gene has CDR1 LGHNA and CDR2 YNFKEQ. CDR3 sequence reads: CASSQVGAGAGTSGSGDTQYF. The CDR3 region has the DNA TGTGCCAGCAGCCAAGTTGGAGCGGGCGCGGGGACTAGCGGGAGTGGGGATACGCAGTATTTT.

The rearrangement joins TRBV9 to TRBJ1-2; 9 bases map to TRBD1. The length of the CDR3 is 15 residues. Germline assignment: CDR1 SGDLS and CDR2 YYNGEE. The J segment lost 6 bases and the V segment lost 2 bases, leaving 8 bases of the junction unmatched. In DNA, the CDR3 is TGTGCCAGCAGCGTTCAGGGACAGGGTTCGGATGGCTACACCTTC. Translation gives CASSVQGQGSDGYTF.

The J gene is TRBJ2-5, the V gene TRBV25-1, with D maybe TRBD1 (5 bases). Germline V lookup: CDR1 MGHDK, CDR2 SYGVNS. The CDR3 contains 14 residues. Deletions cut 6 bases from V and 2 bases from J, with 13 bases between. CDR3 in DNA: TGTGCCAGCAGCGCAGGGCTAACACAAGAGACCCAGTACTTC. It is translated as CASSAGLTQETQYF.

J is TRBJ2-2 and V is TRBV9; D might be TRBD1 (6 bases). Trimming took 6 bases from V and 4 from J, leaving 13 bases between them. CDR3 length: 14 amino acids. CDR1 and CDR2 (germline): SGDLS, YYNGEE. Here the CDR3 DNA reads TGTGCCAGCAACTTGGGGACAATCACCGGGGAGCTGTTTTTT. It codes for CASNLGTITGELFF.

The V call is TRBV7-9, the J call TRBJ2-7; D unclear. The germline CDR1 and CDR2 sequences are SEHNR and FQNEAQ (reference sequence). The CDR3 is 13 residues long. The V and J ends lost 5 bases and 2 bases respectively, with 10 bases between them. CDR3 sequence reads: CASSGGGTYEQYF. As DNA, the CDR3 is TGTGCCAGCAGCGGCGGCGGTACCTACGAGCAGTACTTC.

The chain is built from TRBV28 and TRBJ1-2; 7 bases align to TRBD1. CDR1 and CDR2 from the germline V gene are MDHEN and SYDVKM. The V segment lost 7 bases and the J segment 7 bases; nucleotides outside the gene matches: 18. The length of the CDR3 is 16 residues. This chain's CDR3 is CASTLAGIDRERGYTF. In DNA, the CDR3 is TGTGCCAGCACTCTTGCGGGTATAGACAGGGAACGTGGCTACACCTTC.